This T cell receptor beta chain was identified in a study of Graves' ophthalmopathy and Graves' hyperthyroidism. V lost 4 bases, J lost 1 base, and 3 bases stayed unmatched. The CDR3 loop spans 14 amino acids. Germline-derived CDR1 and CDR2 are SGHRS and YFSETQ. The table lists this clonotype with many counts. Antigen: not known. Study observations and caveats: Ophthalmopathy versus stable hyperthyroidism: 13-signature model gave roughly 88% sensitivity, 75% to 82% specificity.

Moderate-to-severe activity, with CAS ≥3, NOSPECS ≥4 and duration under 3 months, characterized the donors with ophthalmopathy. Among the exclusions were patients with other autoimmune diseases, uncontrolled infections, pregnancy or lactation. Serum thyroxine and TRAb, along with clinical symptoms, thyroid ultrasound and orbital computed tomography, were what diagnosis relied on. Beta-chain TCR CDR3 regions were amplified from RNA transcripts. RT-PCR was first run with HTBI primers, then multiplex PCR in a second round. TCRdb used MiXCR to reprocess the multiplex PCR reads, holding one entry per CDR3 protein. Altogether roughly 400,000 distinct CDR3 sequences are present, around 18% being singletons, with the ten largest covering more than 1.5%.

The sequence was obtained from a woman aged 18-29 years with Graves' ophthalmopathy. The chain joins TRBV5-1 to TRBJ1-1; 8 nucleotides match TRBD1. Specimen: peripheral blood. DNA of the CDR3: TGCGCCAGCAGCAACGGGACAGGGAACACTGAAGCTTTCTTT. The encoded protein is CASSNGTGNTEAFF.